This entry describes one T cell receptor (beta chain). This specimen belongs to a study of blood T cell repertoires in COVID-19. Study background: T cells, B-cell-depleted T cells, or PBMCs provided the cDNA or gDNA that served as material.

CDR3 length equals 14 residues. V shed 5 bases and J 3 bases; nucleotides not matched to a gene: 7. CDR1 and CDR2 (germline): MNHEY, SMNVEV (reference sequence). Sequencing used immunoSEQ multiplex PCR; TCRdb keeps in-frame clones, though not all of them. This sample has over 65,000 clones; 86% occur once, and the top ten carry about 8.1%. Material for sequencing was peripheral blood. The receptor comes from a man aged 30-40 years with acute or convalescent COVID-19. The chain employs TRBV27 and TRBJ2-7; 7 bases align to TRBD1. CDR3 sequence: CASSLQGHHYEQYF. Here the CDR3 DNA reads TGTGCCAGCAGTCTACAGGGGCATCACTACGAGCAGTACTTC.